This passage covers 19 T cell receptor beta chains from one sample sequenced in a study of memory CD4+ T cells and cytomegalovirus serostatus. The sort gate was single viable CD3+CD4+CD8-CD45RO+ cells for memory CD4+ T cells. TCRdb's table, derived via immunoSEQ multiplex PCR, lists solely in-frame clones and lacks some. The data contain 27,000 or so clones, about 80% of them singletons. The sample consisted of memory CD4+ T cells from blood. The receptors were sampled from an adult in good health and CMV-seronegative.

In nucleotides, the CDR3 is TGTGCCAGTACCCCGGGACAGGGGACGCAAAAGGGCTATGGCTACACCTTC. It encodes CASTPGQGTQKGYGYTF. The chain joins TRBV19 to TRBJ1-2; TRBD1 matches at 10 bases. There are 17 residues in the CDR3. Germline CDR1 is LNHDA and CDR2 is SQIVND (reference sequence). V gave up 7 bases and J gave up 4 bases; unmatched junction bases: 15.

The genes are TRBV6-5 and TRBJ2-3; D is uncertain. This CDR3 spans 11 amino acids. Germline V gene sequence: CDR1 MNHEY, CDR2 SVGAGI. V lost 2 bases, J lost 5 bases, and 2 bases lay in between. The CDR3: CASSYGDTQYF. CDR3 nucleotides: TGTGCCAGCAGTTACGGAGATACGCAGTATTTT.

The J gene is TRBJ1-5, the V gene TRBV27; 7 bases are shared with TRBD1. This CDR3 is 16 amino acids long. Germline CDR1 is MNHEY and CDR2 is SMNVEV (reference sequence). The ends lost 5 bases at V and 7 bases at J; junction bases unmatched: 14. The CDR3, as DNA: TGTGCCAGCAGTAGAAGGGGCCAAGGGGGCCCCCAGCCCCAGCATTTT. Protein: CASSRRGQGGPQPQHF.

There are a few counts of this clone. This rearrangement joins TRBV27 to TRBJ1-5; 8 bases fit TRBD1. The CDR3 loop spans 13 amino acids. Unmatched junction bases numbered 5, after V lost 6 bases and J lost 7 bases. Germline V gene sequence: CDR1 MNHEY, CDR2 SMNVEV (reference sequence). The CDR3 region has the DNA TGTGCCAGCAGCCAGGGGGCCCGGCAGCCCCAGCATTTT. Its protein product is CASSQGARQPQHF.

The chain carries TRBV4-2 and TRBJ1-2; D not certain. CDR3 length: 16 amino acids. V dropped 4 bases and J dropped 6 bases, with 21 bases sitting between them. Germline lookup yields CDR1 LGHNA and CDR2 YNFKEQ. DNA for the CDR3: TGTGCCAGCAGCCCCCCCCGAGAAGTTCCGGTAGATGGCTACACCTTC. Its translation: CASSPPREVPVDGYTF.

The chain couples TRBV7-2 to TRBJ2-7; D perhaps matches TRBD1 (6 bases). This CDR3 has 15 amino acids. Germline lookup yields CDR1 SGHTA and CDR2 FQGNSA. V lost 5 bases and J lost 4, with 18 bases in between. The CDR3 region has the DNA TGTGCCAGCAGCCAAGCGACAGGCGGGCTGTACGAGCAGTACTTC. Translating gives CASSQATGGLYEQYF. Supplemented by reference TRBV7-2 and TRBJ2-7, the full variable domain reads GAGVSQSPSNKVTEKGKDVELRCDPISGHTALYWYRQSLGQGLEFLIYFQGNSAPDKSGLPSDRFSAERTGGSVSTLTIQRTQQEDSAVYLCASSQATGGLYEQYFGPGTRLTVT.

CDR3 bases: TGTGCCAGCAGTTACTCAGGGGTTTCCTATAATTCACCCCTCCACTTT. As protein: CASSYSGVSYNSPLHF. The chain has TRBV6-6 and TRBJ1-6; tentatively, D is TRBD1 (5 bases). The CDR3 is 16 amino acids. The V end was cut by 0 bases, the J end by 1 base, with 7 bases between. Germline V gene data show CDR1 as MNHNY and CDR2 as SVGAGI (reference sequence).

The rearrangement uses TRBV11-2 and TRBJ1-2; a weak D match, TRBD1 (5 bases). In germline, CDR1 is SGHAT, CDR2 FQNNGV. V was trimmed by 1 base and J by 4 bases, leaving 13 bases between them. The CDR3 sequence is 15 residues long. The chain's CDR3 is CASSLAGAGIYGYTF. DNA of the CDR3: TGTGCCAGCAGCTTAGCCGGGGCAGGGATCTATGGCTACACCTTC.

The chain links TRBV7-2 to TRBJ2-3, with 8 bases fitting TRBD1. The CDR3 has 17 residues. V lost 1 base, J lost 2 bases, and 8 bases stayed unmatched. The V gene's germline CDR1 is SGHTA and CDR2 FQGNSA. Here the CDR3 DNA reads TGTGCCAGCAGCTTAGGGAGGCAGGGGGCCCCCACAGATACGCAGTATTTT. It codes for CASSLGRQGAPTDTQYF.

The rearrangement uses TRBV12-1 and TRBJ1-2. TRBV12-1 is given as a pseudogene. The CDR3 runs 14 residues. CDR3 DNA: TGTGCCAGCAGCTTAGGCGGGACTTTCTATGGCTACACCTTC. Protein: CASSLGGTFYGYTF.

This clone was picked up a small number of times. This sequence joins TRBV5-1 and TRBJ1-2; no reliable D call. The CDR3 has 13 residues. Germline values: CDR1 SGHRS, CDR2 YFSETQ. With 2 bases removed from V and 3 bases from J, the gap between germline ends came to 8 bases. The CDR3 spells CASSFGEDYGYTF. In DNA, the CDR3 is TGCGCCAGCAGCTTTGGGGAAGACTATGGCTACACCTTC.

This clone was found once. The rearrangement joins TRBV4-2 to TRBJ2-7; tentatively, D is TRBD1 or TRBD2 (5 bases each). Germline V gene data show CDR1 as LGHNA and CDR2 as YNFKEQ. This CDR3 spans 15 amino acids. The V end was cut by 4 bases, the J end by 3 bases, with 16 bases between. The CDR3 sequence: CASSPTGASSYEQYF. The CDR3 coding sequence is TGTGCCAGCAGCCCCACCGGGGCTTCCAGCTACGAGCAGTACTTC.

The rearrangement links TRBV4-2 to TRBJ1-4, with D possibly being TRBD1 (5 bases). The CDR3 length is 14 residues. Germline CDR1 and CDR2: LGHNA and YNFKEQ. Deletions cut 6 bases from V and 6 bases from J, with 14 bases between. CDR3 DNA: TGTGCCAGCAGACGAGAAGGGGTACATGAAAAACTGTTTTTT. Translated, it gives CASRREGVHEKLFF.

The chain carries TRBV4-2 and TRBJ2-2; 8 nucleotides match TRBD2. This CDR3 spans 18 amino acids. Unmatched junction bases numbered 11, after V lost 1 base and J lost 4 bases. CDR1 and CDR2 (germline): LGHNA, YNFKEQ. As DNA, the CDR3 is TGTGCCAGCAGCCAAGTACGGGGGGGGGAGATGGGCACCGGGGAGCTGTTTTTT. This gives the protein CASSQVRGGEMGTGELFF.

This chain joins TRBV7-2 and TRBJ2-7; 9 bases align to TRBD1. V was pared by 5 bases and J by 2 bases, with 10 bases of the junction left unmatched. The length of the CDR3 is 16 residues. CDR1 is SGHTA, CDR2 FQGNSA, per germline. CDR3 DNA sequence: TGTGCCAGCAGCACGAATCGGGACAGGGCGACCTACGAGCAGTACTTC. Amino acid sequence: CASSTNRDRATYEQYF.

The chain joins TRBV9 to TRBJ1-6; 10 nucleotides match TRBD1. The J segment lost 6 bases and the V segment lost 3 bases, leaving 3 bases of the junction unmatched. Germline assignment: CDR1 SGDLS and CDR2 YYNGEE. The CDR3 has 15 residues. In DNA form, the CDR3 reads TGTGCCAGCAGCGACCGGGACAGGGGTAATTCACCCCTCCACTTT. Its protein is CASSDRDRGNSPLHF.

This chain links TRBV18 with TRBJ1-4; D unclear. The CDR3 extends over 13 amino acids. Trimming pared 5 bases from V and 5 bases from J, leaving 9 bases between. Germline CDR1 is KGHSH and CDR2 is LQKENI. Written as DNA, the CDR3 is TGTGCCAGCTCAAGGGCGGAGAATGAAAAACTGTTTTTT. Translated, it gives CASSRAENEKLFF. Variable domain in full (rest from reference TRBV18 and TRBJ1-4): NAGVMQNPRHLVRRRGQEARLRCSPMKGHSHVYWYRQLPEEGLKFMVYLQKENIIDESGMPKERFSAEFPKEGPSILRIQQVVRGDSAAYFCASSRAENEKLFFGSGTQLSVL.

The V and J genes are TRBV5-6 and TRBJ2-4, with 7 bases matching TRBD1. The V segment lost 4 bases and the J segment 12 bases; nucleotides outside the gene matches: 10. CDR1 is SGHDT, CDR2 YYEEEE, per germline. The CDR3 has 13 amino acids. The CDR3 loop reads CASSQPTGLTQYF. The CDR3 region has the DNA TGTGCCAGCAGCCAGCCGACAGGGCTCACTCAGTACTTC.

The V and J genes are TRBV7-8 and TRBJ1-2; D not certain. Germline CDR1 and CDR2: SGHVS and FQNEAQ. The ends were cut back, 1 base at V and 1 base at J, with 16 bases in the middle. CDR3 length: 17 amino acids. CDR3 DNA sequence: TGTGCCAGCAGCTTAGGCGGGTTAGGCAGCCTTAACTATGGCTACACCTTC. Translation: CASSLGGLGSLNYGYTF.